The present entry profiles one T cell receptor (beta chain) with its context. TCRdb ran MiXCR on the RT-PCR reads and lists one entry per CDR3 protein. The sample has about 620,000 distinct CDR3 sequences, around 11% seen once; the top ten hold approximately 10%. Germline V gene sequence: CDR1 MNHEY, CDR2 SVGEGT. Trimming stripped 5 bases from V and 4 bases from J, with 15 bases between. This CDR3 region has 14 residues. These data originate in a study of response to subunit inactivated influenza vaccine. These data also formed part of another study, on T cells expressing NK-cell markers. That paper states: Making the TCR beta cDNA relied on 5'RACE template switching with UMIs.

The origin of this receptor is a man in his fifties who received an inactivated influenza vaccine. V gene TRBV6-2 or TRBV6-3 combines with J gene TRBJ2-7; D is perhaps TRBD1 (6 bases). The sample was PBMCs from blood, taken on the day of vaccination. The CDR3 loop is CASSEPGQRYEQYF. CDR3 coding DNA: TGTGCCAGCAGTGAGCCGGGACAAAGATACGAGCAGTACTTC.